This T cell receptor beta chain came from a study of cytotoxic CD8 clonotypes in ibrutinib-treated CLL. The study, taken as a whole, reports: Public clonotypes occurred uncommonly; on treatment, they contracted or remained stable.

Library input was about 1.8 micrograms of DNA from cryopreserved PBMCs. As to this clone: Antigen specificity is unknown. Its ends do not fully match the called genes, so a read error is possible.

CDR3 length: 10 residues. Germline values: CDR1 WNHNN, CDR2 SYGVQD (reference sequence). Profiling relied on immunoSEQ multiplex PCR, and the TCRdb table lists in-frame clones only, not all of them. The sample shows 250,000 or so clones, about three quarters of them seen only once. This clonotype was obtained from a human donor with chronic lymphocytic leukemia. Sample: PBMCs, taken after 24 months of ibrutinib treatment. V gene TRBV10-1 combines with J gene TRBJ2-1; the D is unclear. DNA for the CDR3: TGCGACAGCTCCTACAATGAGCAGTTCTTC. Residues: CDSSYNEQFF.